These 9 T cell receptor beta chains were all obtained from the same sample, sequenced in a study of cytomegalovirus exposure and HLA in healthy donors. The PCR had 60 Vbeta and 13 Jbeta primers. Sequencing used immunoSEQ multiplex PCR; TCRdb keeps in-frame clones, though not all of them. In the table there are 120,000 or so clones, 81% of which are singletons. The sequenced sample consisted of PBMCs. Every receptor here comes from a man in his late teens or twenties in good health and CMV-seronegative.

The chain couples TRBV5-1 to TRBJ2-5, with 7 nucleotides matching TRBD2. The CDR3 consists of 15 residues. Germline V gene data show CDR1 as SGHRS and CDR2 as YFSETQ. The junction had 13 bases not matched to a gene; V was cut back by 6 bases and J by 5 bases. This CDR3 reads CASTSRGVLEETQYF. The CDR3 DNA reads TGCGCCAGCACCTCCCGGGGGGTCCTCGAGGAGACCCAGTACTTC.

The chain recombines TRBV19 with TRBJ2-1; 9 bases are a match to TRBD2. V was pared by 2 bases and J by 5 bases, with 4 bases of the junction left unmatched. CDR3 size: 15 residues. Germline-derived CDR1 and CDR2 are LNHDA and SQIVND (reference sequence). The CDR3 DNA follows: TGTGCCAGTAGTATAAGGCGGGGGGGCCACAATGAGCAGTTCTTC. Translating gives CASSIRRGGHNEQFF.

The table lists this clone with a count of one. The J gene is TRBJ2-1, the V gene TRBV15; TRBD2 might be the D (7 bases). The CDR3 contains 14 residues. Trimming cost V 8 bases and J 4 bases, with 15 bases left between them. From germline, CDR1 is LNHNV and CDR2 YYDKDF (reference sequence). In nucleotides, the CDR3 is TGTGCCACCCGACTAGGGGGGGAGTACAATGAGCAGTTCTTC. The encoded protein is CATRLGGEYNEQFF.

V gene TRBV4-1 combines with J gene TRBJ1-1; D may be TRBD1 (6 bases). Germline V gene data show CDR1 as MGHRA and CDR2 as YSYEKL. Trimming took 3 bases from V and 8 from J, leaving 19 bases between them. This CDR3 has 15 residues. The CDR3 protein is CASSQLQGTSREAFF. The CDR3 coding sequence is TGCGCCAGCAGCCAGCTACAGGGTACGAGCCGCGAAGCTTTCTTT.

The rearrangement joins TRBV19 to TRBJ1-1; 10 bases fit TRBD1. Germline V gene lookup returns CDR1 LNHDA and CDR2 SQIVND (reference sequence). J gave up 8 bases and V 6 bases, and 6 bases lay outside the gene matches. The CDR3 loop spans 13 amino acids. CDR3 protein: CASRGQGRGEAFF. The CDR3 nucleotides are TGTGCCAGTAGGGGACAGGGGCGGGGGGAAGCTTTCTTT. Variable domain in full (rest from reference TRBV19 and TRBJ1-1): DGGITQSPKYLFRKEGQNVTLSCEQNLNHDAMYWYRQDPGQGLRLIYYSQIVNDFQKGDIAEGYSVSREKKESFPLTVTSAQKNPTAFYLCASRGQGRGEAFFGQGTRLTVV.

In this sample, this clone turned up a few times. The chain joins TRBV13 to TRBJ1-2; the match to TRBD1 covers 7 bases. J gave up 7 bases and V 2 bases, and 4 bases lay outside the gene matches. Germline assignment: CDR1 PRHDT and CDR2 FYEKMQ (reference sequence). This CDR3 contains 13 residues. The chain's CDR3 is CASSLKGARGYTF. The DNA for the CDR3 is TGTGCCAGCAGCTTAAAGGGGGCGCGTGGCTACACCTTC.

The chain carries TRBV6-6 and TRBJ1-5; D might be TRBD1 (5 bases). The CDR3 length is 16 residues. Per germline, CDR1 MNHNY and CDR2 SVGAGI (reference sequence). Trimming cost V 0 bases and J 1 base, with 10 bases left between them. CDR3 in DNA: TGTGCCAGCAGTTACTCGAGACCAGGGAGCAATCAGCCCCAGCATTTT. Protein product: CASSYSRPGSNQPQHF.

This clone was detected only a few times. V gene TRBV5-4 combines with J gene TRBJ1-2; D perhaps matches TRBD1 (6 bases). Looked up from germline, CDR1 is SGHNT and CDR2 is YYREEE (reference sequence). This CDR3 is 13 amino acids long. Trimming left V 5 bases short and J 6 bases short, with 14 bases between. Here the CDR3 DNA reads TGTGCCAGCAGGCTGTGGACAGACAATGGCTACACCTTC. Translated, it gives CASRLWTDNGYTF.

The chain has TRBV7-9 and TRBJ2-1, with D tentatively TRBD1 (5 bases). V was pared by 1 base and J by 4 bases, with 14 bases between. CDR1 and CDR2 (germline): SEHNR, FQNEAQ (reference sequence). The CDR3 contains 16 residues. CDR3 coding DNA: TGTGCCAGCAGCTTAGGGTCCCGACAGCTTTACAATGAGCAGTTCTTC. It specifies CASSLGSRQLYNEQFF.